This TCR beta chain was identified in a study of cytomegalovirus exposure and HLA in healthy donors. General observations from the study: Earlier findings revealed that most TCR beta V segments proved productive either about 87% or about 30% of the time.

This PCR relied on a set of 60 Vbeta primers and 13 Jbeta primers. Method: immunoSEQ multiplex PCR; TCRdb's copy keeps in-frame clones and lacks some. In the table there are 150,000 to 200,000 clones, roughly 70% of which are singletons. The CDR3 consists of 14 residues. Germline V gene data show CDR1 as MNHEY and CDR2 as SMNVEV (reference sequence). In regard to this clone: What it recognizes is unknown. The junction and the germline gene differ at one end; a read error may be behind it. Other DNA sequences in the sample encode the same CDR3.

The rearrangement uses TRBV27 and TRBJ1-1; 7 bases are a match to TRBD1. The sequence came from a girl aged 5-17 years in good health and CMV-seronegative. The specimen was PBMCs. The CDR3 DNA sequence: TGTGCCAGCAGGAGGACAGGAGTGAATACTGAAGCTTTCTTT. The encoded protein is CASRRTGVNTEAFF.